A selection of T cell receptor beta chains follows, all from one sample in a study of cytomegalovirus exposure and HLA in healthy donors. The table came from immunoSEQ multiplex PCR; TCRdb's copy has only in-frame clones and leaves some out. The sample lists around 130,000 clones, roughly four fifths occurring once. The sequenced sample consisted of PBMCs. The source is a woman aged 60-70 years in good health and CMV-seronegative. Both conserved end residues are trimmed from each CDR3.

TRBV5-1	TRBJ1-1	ASSHTTGGILEAF
TRBV7-3	TRBJ2-3	APGTSGGQPLVDTQY
TRBV9	TRBJ1-1	ASSVWATTTEAF
TRBV7-9	TRBJ2-2	ASSSLPRGTGELF
TRBV9	TRBJ2-1	ASSVRGGDNEQF
TRBV7-2	TRBJ1-2	ASSQNPLQGGGYT
TRBV28	TRBJ2-7	ASRSGGRYEQY
TRBV10-3	TRBJ2-3	ATLDRGGSDTQY
TRBV28	TRBJ1-1	ASSILGTGFEAF
TRBV5-1	TRBJ2-1	ASSPGGPNNEQF
TRBV28	TRBJ1-1	ATGTGNMNTEAF
TRBV28	TRBJ1-1	ASRFWGGENTEAF
TRBV19	TRBJ2-5	ASRGLAVSQETQY
TRBV10-2	TRBJ2-4	ASSEELAKNIQY
TRBV5-1	TRBJ2-1	ASSPAGTSGGWF
TRBV2	TRBJ2-3	ASSDGEGNTDTQY
TRBV19	TRBJ2-7	ASMTRGGHEQY
TRBV5-1	TRBJ2-3	ASSLVGGFVSTDTQY
TRBV7-8	TRBJ1-1	ASSLDSTGEAF
TRBV7-2	TRBJ2-3	ASSPRAPSTDTQY
TRBV28	TRBJ2-4	ASSLRGAKNIQY
TRBV9	TRBJ1-1	ASSVGQGVNTEAF
TRBV19	TRBJ2-2	ASSTSSLLNTGELF
TRBV19	TRBJ1-5	ASSTQGALSNQPQH
TRBV19	TRBJ2-5	ASSSGTTPQETQY
TRBV19	TRBJ1-1	ASSIREEAF
TRBV28	TRBJ1-2	ASVPPGADVYGYT
TRBV18	TRBJ1-1	ASSSFFAEAF
TRBV28	TRBJ2-5	ASSPLRGGPEETQY
TRBV6-5	TRBJ2-1	ASSYSRGGRGEQF
TRBV4-1	TRBJ1-2	ASRAIRTGGNYGYT
TRBV7-3	TRBJ1-1	ASSLGTATTEAF
TRBV4-1	TRBJ2-5	ASRSWGEETQY
TRBV4-2	TRBJ2-3	ASSQVFRGPVEDTQY
TRBV25-1	TRBJ1-4	ASSAGGTNEKLF
TRBV28	TRBJ2-7	ASTEGQGAYEQY
TRBV2	TRBJ2-7	ASRTDLSYEQY
TRBV5-6	TRBJ1-5	ASSFLGTGGNQPQH
TRBV27	TRBJ2-5	ASSLSMGGTQY
TRBV28	TRBJ1-2	ASSWTGHYGYT